This entry features one T cell receptor beta chain sequence. This sample is drawn from a study of blood T cell repertoires in COVID-19. About the study: The United States, Italy and Spain were the sources of the acute and convalescent COVID-19 samples. T cells, B-cell-depleted T cells, or PBMCs supplied cDNA or gDNA.

The CDR3 covers 12 residues. Looked up from germline, CDR1 is SGHRS and CDR2 is YFSETQ. Trimming at V came to 0 bases and at J to 8 bases, leaving 0 bases not matched to a gene. The data were produced by immunoSEQ multiplex PCR, yet TCRdb's version contains in-frame clones alone and is incomplete. The table lists 150,000 to 200,000 clones, about 86% of them singletons. Sequencing was performed on peripheral blood. This rearrangement joins TRBV5-1 to TRBJ1-1, with 8 bases that match TRBD1. This receptor was taken from a woman older than 75 with acute or convalescent COVID-19. CDR3 DNA sequence: TGCGCCAGCAGCTTGGGGACAGGGGAAGCTTTCTTT. Amino acids: CASSLGTGEAFF.